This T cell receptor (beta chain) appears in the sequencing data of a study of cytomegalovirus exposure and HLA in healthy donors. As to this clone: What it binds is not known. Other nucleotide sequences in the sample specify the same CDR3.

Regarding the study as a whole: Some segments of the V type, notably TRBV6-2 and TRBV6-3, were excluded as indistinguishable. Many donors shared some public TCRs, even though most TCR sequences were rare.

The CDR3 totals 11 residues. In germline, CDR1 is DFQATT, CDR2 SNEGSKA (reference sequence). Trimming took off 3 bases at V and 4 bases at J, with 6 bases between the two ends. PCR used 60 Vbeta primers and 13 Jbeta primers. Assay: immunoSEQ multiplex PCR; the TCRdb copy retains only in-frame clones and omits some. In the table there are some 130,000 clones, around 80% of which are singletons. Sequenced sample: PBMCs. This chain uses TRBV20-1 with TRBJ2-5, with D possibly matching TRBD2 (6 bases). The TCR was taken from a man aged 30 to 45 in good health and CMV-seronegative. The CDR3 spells CSASGRETQYF. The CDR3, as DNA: TGCAGTGCTAGCGGGAGAGAGACCCAGTACTTC.